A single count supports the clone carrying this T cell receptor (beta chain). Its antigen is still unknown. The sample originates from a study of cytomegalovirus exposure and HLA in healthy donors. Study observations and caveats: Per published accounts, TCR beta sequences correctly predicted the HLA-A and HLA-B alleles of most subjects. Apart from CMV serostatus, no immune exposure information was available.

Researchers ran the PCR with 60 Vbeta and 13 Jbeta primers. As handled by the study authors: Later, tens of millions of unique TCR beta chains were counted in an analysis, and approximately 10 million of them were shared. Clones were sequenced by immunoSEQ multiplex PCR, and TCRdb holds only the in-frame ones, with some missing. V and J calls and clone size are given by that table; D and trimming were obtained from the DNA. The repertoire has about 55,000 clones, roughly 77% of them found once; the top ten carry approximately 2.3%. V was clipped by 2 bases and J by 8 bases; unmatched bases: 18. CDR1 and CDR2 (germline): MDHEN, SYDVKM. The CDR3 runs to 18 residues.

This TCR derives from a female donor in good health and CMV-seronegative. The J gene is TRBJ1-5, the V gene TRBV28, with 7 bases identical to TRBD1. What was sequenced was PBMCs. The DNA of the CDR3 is TGTGCCAGCAGTTTACGGGGACTGACTCGACAGGGAACGGAGCCCCAGCATTTT. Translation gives CASSLRGLTRQGTEPQHF.